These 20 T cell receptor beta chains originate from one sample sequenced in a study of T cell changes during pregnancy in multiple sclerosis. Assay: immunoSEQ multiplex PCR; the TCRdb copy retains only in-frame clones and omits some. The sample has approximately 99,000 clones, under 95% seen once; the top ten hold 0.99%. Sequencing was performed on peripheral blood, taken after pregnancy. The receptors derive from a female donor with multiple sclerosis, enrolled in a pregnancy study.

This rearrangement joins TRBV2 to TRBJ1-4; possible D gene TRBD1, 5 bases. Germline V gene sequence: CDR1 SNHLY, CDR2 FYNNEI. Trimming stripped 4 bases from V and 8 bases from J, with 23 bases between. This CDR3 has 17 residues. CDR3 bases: TGTGCCAGCAGTGGACCCGGGCTGGCCTCAAAGGGGGAAAAACTGTTTTTT. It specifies CASSGPGLASKGEKLFF.

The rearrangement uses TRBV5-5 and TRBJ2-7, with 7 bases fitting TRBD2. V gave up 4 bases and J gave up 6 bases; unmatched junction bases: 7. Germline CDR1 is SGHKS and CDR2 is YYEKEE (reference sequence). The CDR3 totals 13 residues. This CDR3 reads CASSPRWEGEQYF. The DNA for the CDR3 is TGTGCCAGCAGCCCCCGCTGGGAGGGCGAGCAGTACTTC.

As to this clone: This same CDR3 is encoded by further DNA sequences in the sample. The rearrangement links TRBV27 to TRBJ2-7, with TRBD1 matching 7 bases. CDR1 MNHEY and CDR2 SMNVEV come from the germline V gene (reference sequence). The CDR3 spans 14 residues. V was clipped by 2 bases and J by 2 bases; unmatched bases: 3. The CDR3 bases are TGTGCCAGCAGTTTAGGCCAGGGGGCCTACGAGCAGTACTTC. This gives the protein CASSLGQGAYEQYF.

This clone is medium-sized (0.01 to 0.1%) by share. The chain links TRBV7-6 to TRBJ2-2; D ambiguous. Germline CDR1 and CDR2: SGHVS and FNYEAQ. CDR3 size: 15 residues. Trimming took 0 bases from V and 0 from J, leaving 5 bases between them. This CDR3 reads CASSLASSNTGELFF. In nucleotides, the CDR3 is TGTGCCAGCAGCTTAGCCAGTTCGAACACCGGGGAGCTGTTTTTT.

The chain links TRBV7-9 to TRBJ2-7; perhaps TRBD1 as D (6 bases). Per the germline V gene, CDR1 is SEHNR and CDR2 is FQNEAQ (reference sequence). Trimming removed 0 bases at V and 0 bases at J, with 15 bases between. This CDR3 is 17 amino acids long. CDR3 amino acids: CASSLALRTEASYEQYF. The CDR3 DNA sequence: TGTGCCAGCAGCTTAGCGCTTAGGACAGAGGCCTCCTACGAGCAGTACTTC.

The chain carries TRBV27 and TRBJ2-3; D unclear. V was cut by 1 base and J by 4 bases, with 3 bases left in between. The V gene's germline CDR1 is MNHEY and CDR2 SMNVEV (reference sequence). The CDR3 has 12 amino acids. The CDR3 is CASSLLSDTQYF. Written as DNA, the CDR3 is TGTGCCAGCAGTTTATTATCAGATACGCAGTATTTT.

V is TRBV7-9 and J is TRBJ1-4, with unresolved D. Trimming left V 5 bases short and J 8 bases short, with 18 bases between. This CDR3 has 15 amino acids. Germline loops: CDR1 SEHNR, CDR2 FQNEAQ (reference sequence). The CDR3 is CASSLVEGIFEKLFF. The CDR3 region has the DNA TGTGCCAGCAGCCTAGTGGAGGGAATATTCGAAAAACTGTTTTTT.

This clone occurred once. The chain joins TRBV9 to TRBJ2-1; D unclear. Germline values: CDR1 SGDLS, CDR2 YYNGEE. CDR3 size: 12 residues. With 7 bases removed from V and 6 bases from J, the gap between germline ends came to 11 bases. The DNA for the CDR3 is TGTGCCAGCGCTTATAGTTCCAATGAGCAGTTCTTC. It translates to CASAYSSNEQFF.

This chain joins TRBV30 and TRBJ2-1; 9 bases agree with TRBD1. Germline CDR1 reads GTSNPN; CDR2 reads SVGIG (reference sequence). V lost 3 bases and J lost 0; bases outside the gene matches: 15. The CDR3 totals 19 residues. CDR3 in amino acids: CAWRAKGQGRTNSYNEQFF. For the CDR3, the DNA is TGTGCCTGGAGGGCTAAGGGACAGGGTCGGACGAACTCCTACAATGAGCAGTTCTTC.

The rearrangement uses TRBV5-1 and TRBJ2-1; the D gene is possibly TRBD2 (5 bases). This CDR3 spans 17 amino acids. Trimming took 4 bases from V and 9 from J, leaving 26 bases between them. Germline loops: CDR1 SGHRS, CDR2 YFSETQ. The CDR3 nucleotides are TGCGCCAGCAGCCCACCCTTACGGAGGCGCGAGATAAGTGAGCAGTTCTTC. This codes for CASSPPLRRREISEQFF.

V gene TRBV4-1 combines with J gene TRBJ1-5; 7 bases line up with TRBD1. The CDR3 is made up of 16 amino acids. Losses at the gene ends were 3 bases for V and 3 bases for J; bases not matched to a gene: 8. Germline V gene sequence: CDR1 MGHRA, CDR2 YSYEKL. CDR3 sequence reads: CASSQKTGNNNQPQHF. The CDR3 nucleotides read TGCGCCAGCAGCCAGAAGACAGGGAACAACAATCAGCCCCAGCATTTT.

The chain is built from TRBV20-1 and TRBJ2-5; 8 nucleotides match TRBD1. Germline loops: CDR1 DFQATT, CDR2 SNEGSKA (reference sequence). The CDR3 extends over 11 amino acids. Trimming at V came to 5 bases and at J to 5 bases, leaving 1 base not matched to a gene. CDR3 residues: CSADRGETQYF. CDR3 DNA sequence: TGCAGTGCTGACAGGGGTGAGACCCAGTACTTC.

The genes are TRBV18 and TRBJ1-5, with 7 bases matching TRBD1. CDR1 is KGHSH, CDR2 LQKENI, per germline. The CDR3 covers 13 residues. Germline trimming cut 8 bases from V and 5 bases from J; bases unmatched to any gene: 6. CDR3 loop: CASAQGLHQPQHF. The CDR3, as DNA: TGTGCCAGCGCACAGGGGCTCCATCAGCCCCAGCATTTT.

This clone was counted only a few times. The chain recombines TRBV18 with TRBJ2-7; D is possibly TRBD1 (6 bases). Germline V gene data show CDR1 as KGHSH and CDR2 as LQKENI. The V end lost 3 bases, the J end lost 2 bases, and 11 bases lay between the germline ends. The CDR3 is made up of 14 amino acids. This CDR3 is CASSPRTEAYEQYF. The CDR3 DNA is TGTGCCAGCTCACCTCGGACAGAGGCCTACGAGCAGTACTTC.

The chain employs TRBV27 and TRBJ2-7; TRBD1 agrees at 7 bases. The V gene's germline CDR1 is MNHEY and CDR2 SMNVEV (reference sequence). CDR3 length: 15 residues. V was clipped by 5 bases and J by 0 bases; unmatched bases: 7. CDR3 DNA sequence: TGTGCCAGCAGTGTGACAGGGTTAAGCTCCTACGAGCAGTACTTC. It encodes CASSVTGLSSYEQYF.

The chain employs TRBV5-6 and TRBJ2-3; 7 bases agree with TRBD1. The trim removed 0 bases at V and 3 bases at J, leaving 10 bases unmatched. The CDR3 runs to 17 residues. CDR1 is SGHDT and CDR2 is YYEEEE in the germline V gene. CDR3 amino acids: CASSLVYSGQTTDTQYF. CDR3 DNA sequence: TGTGCCAGCAGCTTGGTGTATTCGGGACAGACGACAGATACGCAGTATTTT.

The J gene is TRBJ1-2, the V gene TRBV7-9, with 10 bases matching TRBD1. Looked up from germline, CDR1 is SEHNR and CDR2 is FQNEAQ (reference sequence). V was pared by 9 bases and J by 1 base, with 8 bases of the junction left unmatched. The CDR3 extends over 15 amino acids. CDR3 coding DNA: TGTGCCAGTACCGGGGGGACAGGGGTTAACTATGGCTACACCTTC. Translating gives CASTGGTGVNYGYTF.

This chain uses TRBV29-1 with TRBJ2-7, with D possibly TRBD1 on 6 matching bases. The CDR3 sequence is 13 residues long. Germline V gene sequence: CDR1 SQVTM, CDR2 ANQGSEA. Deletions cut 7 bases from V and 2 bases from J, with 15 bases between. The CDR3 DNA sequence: TGCAGCGCAACCGGGACACCGGCCTACGAGCAGTACTTC. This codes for CSATGTPAYEQYF.

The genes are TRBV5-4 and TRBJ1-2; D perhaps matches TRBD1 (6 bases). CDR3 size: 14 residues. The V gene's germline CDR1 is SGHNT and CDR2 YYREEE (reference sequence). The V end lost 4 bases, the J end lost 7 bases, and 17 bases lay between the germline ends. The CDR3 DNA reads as TGTGCCAGCAGCGATCTAAGACAGGCTACTGGCTACACCTTC. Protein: CASSDLRQATGYTF.

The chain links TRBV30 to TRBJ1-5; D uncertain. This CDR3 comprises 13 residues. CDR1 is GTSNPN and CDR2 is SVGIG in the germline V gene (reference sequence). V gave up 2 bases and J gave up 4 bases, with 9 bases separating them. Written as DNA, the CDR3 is TGTGCCTGGAGTTTACGAGGGAATCAGCCCCAGCATTTT. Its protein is CAWSLRGNQPQHF.